These T cell receptor beta chains were read from a single sample in a study of T cell responses to AZD1222 COVID-19 vaccine. This table comes from immunoSEQ multiplex PCR, and its TCRdb copy is limited to in-frame clones, with some not included. The sample shows 150,000 to 200,000 clones, about nine tenths of them seen only once. Sequences were derived from peripheral blood, sampled on day 0 of AZD1222 vaccination. The source of these receptors is an adult in good health. The CDR3 runs from the conserved cysteine through the conserved F or W. D genes are given only for firm matches. Where a row states a size, it is once, few, many or the class of an expanded clone; other rows omit it.

CDR3aa: CASMRREDQPQHF; CDR3nt: TGTGCCAGCATGCGGCGGGAAGATCAGCCCCAGCATTTT; j_gene: TRBJ1-5; d_gene: -; v_gene: TRBV28; abundance: -
CDR3aa: CASSPRLGVDNSPLHF; CDR3nt: TGCGCCAGCAGCCCCCGTCTGGGGGTGGATAATTCACCCCTCCACTTT; j_gene: TRBJ1-6; d_gene: -; v_gene: TRBV4-1; abundance: -
CDR3aa: CSVGGTGAGEQYF; CDR3nt: TGCAGCGTTGGTGGGACAGGGGCGGGCGAGCAGTACTTC; j_gene: TRBJ2-7; d_gene: TRBD1; v_gene: TRBV29-1; abundance: -
CDR3aa: CASSLNGAETQYF; CDR3nt: TGTGCCAGCAGCTTGAATGGGGCAGAGACCCAGTACTTC; j_gene: TRBJ2-5; d_gene: -; v_gene: TRBV5-8; abundance: -
CDR3aa: CASSLLGADTQYF; CDR3nt: TGCGCCAGCAGCTTATTGGGTGCAGATACGCAGTATTTT; j_gene: TRBJ2-3; d_gene: -; v_gene: TRBV5-1; abundance: -
CDR3aa: CASGDFYQPQHF; CDR3nt: TGTGCCAGCGGGGACTTTTATCAGCCCCAGCATTTT; j_gene: TRBJ1-5; d_gene: -; v_gene: TRBV9; abundance: -
CDR3aa: CASSSGLMNTKQYF; CDR3nt: TGTGCCAGCAGCTCAGGACTGATGAATACGAAGCAGTACTTC; j_gene: TRBJ2-7; d_gene: -; v_gene: TRBV7-9; abundance: once
CDR3aa: CASSQGVGLGIREQYF; CDR3nt: TGTGCCAGCAGCCAAGGGGTAGGACTGGGGATTCGCGAGCAGTACTTC; j_gene: TRBJ2-7; d_gene: -; v_gene: TRBV5-6; abundance: -
CDR3aa: CSANPGETQYF; CDR3nt: TGCAGTGCCAATCCCGGGGAGACCCAGTACTTC; j_gene: TRBJ2-5; d_gene: -; v_gene: TRBV20-1; abundance: -
CDR3aa: CASSFVGREQYF; CDR3nt: TGTGCCAGCAGCTTTGTCGGACGCGAGCAGTACTTC; j_gene: TRBJ2-7; d_gene: -; v_gene: TRBV5-6; abundance: -
CDR3aa: CASSSGDRGSGYTF; CDR3nt: TGTGCCAGCAGCTCCGGGGACAGGGGGAGCGGCTACACCTTC; j_gene: TRBJ1-2; d_gene: TRBD1; v_gene: TRBV7-2; abundance: -
CDR3aa: CASSSTTERLFF; CDR3nt: TGTGCCAGCAGCTCGACCACAGAAAGACTGTTTTTT; j_gene: TRBJ1-4; d_gene: -; v_gene: TRBV7-9; abundance: -
CDR3aa: CASSLHREETQYF; CDR3nt: TGTGCCAGCAGTTTACACAGGGAAGAGACCCAGTACTTC; j_gene: TRBJ2-5; d_gene: -; v_gene: TRBV28; abundance: -
CDR3aa: CASSPSGTGTDTQYF; CDR3nt: TGTGCCAGCAGCCCTAGCGGGACTGGCACAGATACGCAGTATTTT; j_gene: TRBJ2-3; d_gene: TRBD2; v_gene: TRBV3-1/TRBV3-2; abundance: -
CDR3aa: CASSLLAGDYNEQFF; CDR3nt: TGTGCCAGCAGCCTACTAGCGGGAGACTACAATGAGCAGTTCTTC; j_gene: TRBJ2-1; d_gene: TRBD2; v_gene: TRBV7-3; abundance: -
CDR3aa: CASSQAKNEQYF; CDR3nt: TGTGCCAGCAGCCAAGCAAAAAACGAGCAGTACTTC; j_gene: TRBJ2-7; d_gene: -; v_gene: TRBV3-1/TRBV3-2; abundance: once
CDR3aa: CASSLGVGFGSPLHF; CDR3nt: TGTGCCAGCAGCTTAGGGGTGGGGTTCGGTTCACCCCTCCACTTT; j_gene: TRBJ1-6; d_gene: -; v_gene: TRBV7-8; abundance: -
CDR3aa: CASSVITEAFF; CDR3nt: TGTGCCAGCAGTGTAATTACTGAAGCTTTCTTT; j_gene: TRBJ1-1; d_gene: -; v_gene: TRBV2; abundance: -